This passage covers 11 T cell receptor beta chains from one sample sequenced in a study of blood T cell repertoires in COVID-19. Profiled with immunoSEQ multiplex PCR; TCRdb holds only in-frame clones, not every one. The sample records roughly 250,000 clones, 75% to 90% being singletons. Sequenced input: PBMCs or T cells enriched from blood (not recorded which). Receptors originate from a woman aged 18-29 years who had recovered from COVID-19.

This clone has a handful of counts. The CDR3 is CASTEDRVPYNEQFF. The DNA of the CDR3 is TGTGCCAGTACCGAAGACAGGGTTCCCTACAATGAGCAGTTCTTC. This chain connects TRBV19 to TRBJ2-1, with TRBD1 matching over 7 bases. Germline trimming cut 7 bases from V and 2 bases from J; bases unmatched to any gene: 8. Germline CDR1 reads LNHDA; CDR2 reads SQIVND (reference sequence). The CDR3 is 15 residues long.

The chain couples TRBV25-1 to TRBJ1-6, with 10 bases identical to TRBD1. From germline, CDR1 is MGHDK and CDR2 SYGVNS. Trimming took 7 bases from V and 4 from J; bases not matched to a gene: 4. The CDR3 has 15 amino acids. The CDR3: CASTRDRGYNSPLHF. CDR3 nucleotide sequence: TGTGCCAGCACCCGGGACAGGGGATATAATTCACCCCTCCACTTT.

The chain couples TRBV28 to TRBJ2-5; 13 nucleotides align to TRBD2. The CDR3 sequence is 15 residues long. CDR1 is MDHEN and CDR2 is SYDVKM in the germline V gene. Trimming cost V 5 bases and J 5 bases; bases outside gene matches: 5. CDR3 amino acids: CASSITSGGAETQYF. As DNA, the CDR3 is TGTGCCAGCAGTATAACTAGCGGGGGGGCTGAGACCCAGTACTTC.

The CDR3 sequence is CASSEDVRGGGYTF. In nucleotides, the CDR3 is TGTGCCAGCAGTGAAGATGTCCGGGGAGGGGGCTACACCTTC. The J gene is TRBJ1-2, the V gene TRBV6-1, with no clear D. Trimming left V 1 base short and J 8 bases short, with 14 bases between. The germline CDR1 and CDR2 sequences are MNHNS and SASEGT. The CDR3 is made up of 14 amino acids.

This clone was counted between two and nine times. The chain joins TRBV2 to TRBJ1-1; no firm D call. Trimming shortened V by 2 bases and J by 1 base, and 5 bases separated the two germline ends. Germline V gene sequence: CDR1 SNHLY, CDR2 FYNNEI. The CDR3 runs to 13 residues. The DNA of the CDR3 is TGTGCCAGCAGTGAACGGGGGAACACTGAAGCTTTCTTT. Residues: CASSERGNTEAFF.

This chain uses TRBV18 with TRBJ2-7; 7 nucleotides align to TRBD2. The CDR3 extends over 15 amino acids. The V gene end was trimmed by 2 bases and the J gene end by 5 bases; junction bases not matched to a gene: 9. The germline CDR1 and CDR2 sequences are KGHSH and LQKENI. The CDR3 DNA sequence: TGTGCCAGCTCACCAGAACTAGCGTTGAGGAACGAGCAGTACTTC. Protein: CASSPELALRNEQYF.

The V gene is TRBV3-1 (or the pseudogene TRBV3-2), the J gene TRBJ1-4; tentatively, D is TRBD1 (5 bases). The CDR3 has 15 amino acids. The V gene's germline CDR1 is LGHDT and CDR2 YNNKEL (reference sequence). Trimming pared 0 bases from V and 6 bases from J, leaving 11 bases between. The CDR3 sequence: CASSQDTGEDEKLFF. The CDR3 DNA is TGTGCCAGCAGCCAAGATACGGGGGAAGATGAAAAACTGTTTTTT.

The chain employs TRBV19 and TRBJ2-2; D unclear. The V gene's germline CDR1 is LNHDA and CDR2 SQIVND (reference sequence). This CDR3 has 13 residues. The V end lost 7 bases, the J end lost 4 bases, and 10 bases lay between the germline ends. CDR3 residues: CASTATFTGELFF. CDR3 nucleotides: TGTGCCAGTACCGCGACTTTCACCGGGGAGCTGTTTTTT.

The rearrangement joins TRBV28 to TRBJ1-4; TRBD1 aligns across 8 bases. The CDR3 is made up of 14 amino acids. The V gene end was trimmed by 6 bases and the J gene end by 8 bases; junction bases not matched to a gene: 8. CDR1 MDHEN and CDR2 SYDVKM come from the germline V gene. Here the CDR3 reads CASRSTGGNEKLFF. The CDR3 nucleotides read TGTGCCAGCAGATCTACAGGGGGGAACGAAAAACTGTTTTTT. Full variable domain (missing parts from reference TRBV28 and TRBJ1-4): DVKVTQSSRYLVKRTGEKVFLECVQDMDHENMFWYRQDPGLGLRLIYFSYDVKMKEKGDIPEGYSVSREKKERFSLILESASTNQTSMYLCASRSTGGNEKLFFGSGTQLSVL.

The genes are TRBV10-3 and TRBJ1-5, with unresolved D. CDR1 ENHRY and CDR2 SYGVKD come from the germline V gene. The CDR3 sequence is 14 residues long. V was pared by 3 bases and J by 4 bases, with 10 bases between. The chain's CDR3 is CAISDRIGNQPQHF. CDR3 nucleotides: TGTGCCATCAGTGATCGGATCGGGAATCAGCCCCAGCATTTT.

CDR3 bases: TGTGCCAGTAGGAGCGCGAACTATGGCTACACCTTC. Amino acid sequence: CASRSANYGYTF. This chain joins TRBV19 and TRBJ1-2; no reliable D call. Germline V gene data show CDR1 as LNHDA and CDR2 as SQIVND (reference sequence). Deletions cut 6 bases from V and 2 bases from J, with 7 bases between. This CDR3 region has 12 residues.